This TCR beta chain was sequenced in a study of beta chain features in type 1 diabetes. Between the trimmed V and J ends, which lost 0 bases and 2 bases, there was a span of 11 bases. The germline CDR1 and CDR2 sequences are MNHEY and SVGAGI. The length of the CDR3 is 15 residues. The whole isolated RNA underwent reverse transcription, so sequencing captured expressed TCRB transcripts. Using immunoSEQ multiplex PCR, the repertoire was profiled, and TCRdb retains in-frame clones only, with some absent. Of about 160,000 clones listed, around 8% are singletons. Study-level points and caveats: People with Type 1 diabetes carried modestly yet significantly shorter TCRB CDR3s in all four CD4+ subsets.

The collection from each donor was one heparinised blood draw averaging roughly 0.11 L. This clone was seen a few times. Its antigen is unidentified. The source material was central memory CD4+ T cells from blood. The chain carries TRBV6-5 and TRBJ2-7, with D unresolved. The sequence was collected from a woman in her 40s with type 1 diabetes. As DNA, the CDR3 is TGTGCCAGCAGTTACTCACAGTTTTCCCCCTACGAGCAGTACTTC. It specifies CASSYSQFSPYEQYF.